This is a list of T cell receptor beta chains from one sample in a study of blood T cell repertoires in COVID-19. Profiling relied on immunoSEQ multiplex PCR, and the TCRdb table lists in-frame clones only, not all of them. The sample lists roughly 8,600 clones, around 80% occurring once. Sequenced: peripheral blood. The receptors shown here come from a human donor in a cohort sampled during active COVID-19. Both conserved end residues are part of each CDR3. The order of the fields is CDR3 DNA, CDR3 protein, J gene, V gene, D gene. The D gene is left open where the match is weak.

cdr3_nt: TGTGCCAGTAGACCCGACAACAGGGGGCGGAGCTATGGCTACACCTTC
cdr3_aa: CASRPDNRGRSYGYTF
j_call: TRBJ1-2
v_call: TRBV19
d_call: TRBD1

cdr3_nt: TGTGCCAGCAGCTTGGCAGCCGGGGGGGAAGAGACCCAGTACTTC
cdr3_aa: CASSLAAGGEETQYF
j_call: TRBJ2-5
v_call: TRBV5-4
d_call: TRBD2

cdr3_nt: TGCGCCAGCAGCCAAGACAGAAATCAGCCCCAGCATTTT
cdr3_aa: CASSQDRNQPQHF
j_call: TRBJ1-5
v_call: TRBV4-3
d_call: -

cdr3_nt: TGTGCCAGCAGCTTGATTGAGCAGGGCCACAATGAGCAGTTCTTC
cdr3_aa: CASSLIEQGHNEQFF
j_call: TRBJ2-1
v_call: TRBV5-4
d_call: -

cdr3_nt: TGTGCCAGCAGCACAGGGGGTACGCAGTATTTT
cdr3_aa: CASSTGGTQYF
j_call: TRBJ2-3
v_call: TRBV3-1/TRBV3-2
d_call: TRBD1

cdr3_nt: TGTGCCAGCAGTTACGACGGGACAGGGGGCAGAGAGACCCAGTACTTC
cdr3_aa: CASSYDGTGGRETQYF
j_call: TRBJ2-5
v_call: TRBV6-5
d_call: TRBD1

cdr3_nt: TGTGCCAGCTTGGTGCAGGGGGTAAGAAATTCACCCCTCCACTTT
cdr3_aa: CASLVQGVRNSPLHF
j_call: TRBJ1-6
v_call: TRBV5-4
d_call: TRBD1

cdr3_nt: TGTGCCACCAGTGATTTGGCCGGGACAGCGAACACCGGGGAGCTGTTTTTT
cdr3_aa: CATSDLAGTANTGELFF
j_call: TRBJ2-2
v_call: TRBV24-1
d_call: TRBD1

cdr3_nt: TGTGCCACCAGCTCAGGACTAGCAGGTAGCACAGATACGCAGTATTTT
cdr3_aa: CATSSGLAGSTDTQYF
j_call: TRBJ2-3
v_call: TRBV15
d_call: TRBD2

cdr3_nt: TGTGCCAGCAGCTTGGACAGGGGCTCTGAAGCTTTCTTT
cdr3_aa: CASSLDRGSEAFF
j_call: TRBJ1-1
v_call: TRBV5-4
d_call: TRBD1

cdr3_nt: TGTGCCACCAGCAGGCCGACTATCAATGAGCAGTTCTTC
cdr3_aa: CATSRPTINEQFF
j_call: TRBJ2-1
v_call: TRBV15
d_call: -

cdr3_nt: TGTGCCAGCAGCTCACGGACAGGGACCTACGAGCAGTACTTC
cdr3_aa: CASSSRTGTYEQYF
j_call: TRBJ2-7
v_call: TRBV7-2
d_call: TRBD1

cdr3_nt: TGTGCCACCCGGGGTGTCGGTTACGAGCAGTACTTC
cdr3_aa: CATRGVGYEQYF
j_call: TRBJ2-7
v_call: TRBV25-1
d_call: -

cdr3_nt: TGTGCCAGCAGACCCGGGACAGGAGGAGAGACCCAGTACTTC
cdr3_aa: CASRPGTGGETQYF
j_call: TRBJ2-5
v_call: TRBV6-5
d_call: TRBD1

cdr3_nt: TGTGCCAGCAGCTTGGGGGGGACAGGGACCTACTACGAGCAGTACTTC
cdr3_aa: CASSLGGTGTYYEQYF
j_call: TRBJ2-7
v_call: TRBV5-6
d_call: TRBD1

cdr3_nt: TGTGCCAGCAGTCCATGGCCTGAGGGTTCTGGGGCCAACGTCCTGACTTTC
cdr3_aa: CASSPWPEGSGANVLTF
j_call: TRBJ2-6
v_call: TRBV6-2/TRBV6-3
d_call: -

cdr3_nt: TGTGCCTGGAGTGTAGGAGCGGGGGGGCACACCGGGGAGCTGTTTTTT
cdr3_aa: CAWSVGAGGHTGELFF
j_call: TRBJ2-2
v_call: TRBV30
d_call: TRBD2

cdr3_nt: TGCAGTGCTAGTCACTCCTCTAGCGGGGGGCTTCGCGATACGCAGTATTTT
cdr3_aa: CSASHSSSGGLRDTQYF
j_call: TRBJ2-3
v_call: TRBV20-1
d_call: TRBD2

cdr3_nt: TGCAGCGTTGGGTCGGGGAGGGACACCGGGGAGCTGTTTTTT
cdr3_aa: CSVGSGRDTGELFF
j_call: TRBJ2-2
v_call: TRBV29-1
d_call: TRBD2

cdr3_nt: TGTGCCAGCTCACCACGGGTTCGCGGGGGGGCCGGGACAGATACGCAGTATTTT
cdr3_aa: CASSPRVRGGAGTDTQYF
j_call: TRBJ2-3
v_call: TRBV18
d_call: TRBD2

cdr3_nt: TGTGCCAGCAGCTTCCTACCAGGGGATACGCAGTATTTT
cdr3_aa: CASSFLPGDTQYF
j_call: TRBJ2-3
v_call: TRBV6-2/TRBV6-3
d_call: -

cdr3_nt: TGTGCCAGTAGTATAGGAAGGGGGCGGGACACCGGGGAGCTGTTTTTT
cdr3_aa: CASSIGRGRDTGELFF
j_call: TRBJ2-2
v_call: TRBV19
d_call: TRBD1